This TCR beta chain was documented in a study of blood T cell repertoires in COVID-19 (dated by TCRdb to 2019 to 2021). With regard to the full study: The collaborator samples originated in the United States, Italy and Spain and spanned the acute and convalescent phases of COVID-19. The material from the prospective study consisted of cDNA or gDNA derived from T cells, B-cell-depleted T cells, or PBMCs. The dataset comprised deeply sampled blood TCRbeta repertoires from subjects exposed to, actively infected with, or recovered from COVID-19. The repertoires were released in a freely available public database intended as a resource for research on the immune response to SARS-CoV-2. The samples were drawn from the first 160 participants of the ongoing ImmuneRACE study and from 1,254 subjects provided by 6 global collaborators. A de-identified subject ID, COVID-19 status, age in years and sex were almost always included in the sample metadata. Where available, HLA class I and class II types were obtained from metadata supplied by the sample provider rather than from assay-based typing.

TCRbeta CDR3 regions were amplified from genomic DNA by means of the immunoSEQ Assay, a bias-controlled multiplex PCR. On the study's bioinformatics: Within the assay, amplification of reference gene primers was used to estimate how many nucleated cells each sample contained. To quantify the absolute abundance of each unique TCRbeta CDR3 rearrangement, sequence reads were collapsed and filtered. Productive Simpson clonality was computed per sample as the square root of Simpson's diversity index over productive rearrangements. The table was pulled from immuneACCESS by TCRdb, which kept in-frame rearrangements only. Such tables lose some clones; where checked, under half of the loss comes from unresolved V genes, and the rest has no known cause. That table supplies the V and J calls and clone size; D and trimming were determined from the DNA. The sample data list about 200,000 clones, and 70% to 90% of these were observed just once. Roughly 1.5% of the sample is held by the ten biggest clonotypes.

The germline V gene yields SGHRS for CDR1 and YFSETQ for CDR2. The germline ends are 14 bases apart after V is trimmed by 0 bases and J by 8 bases. The CDR3 contains 15 residues, cysteine and phenylalanine counted. Only the CDR3 portion is preserved as DNA: 45 bases, with reading frame beginning at the first base. In the case of this clone: No antigen is known for it. Base qualities are missing; no much larger clone stands one base away.

What the research found in general, with its limitations: The amount of clinical and demographic metadata varied by source and participant and was provided uncurated.

The collaborating institutions used their own protocols to collect whole blood in K2EDTA tubes. For TCRbeta analysis, collaborators shipped samples as frozen whole blood, isolated PBMCs, or DNA extracted from either of those sample types. The clonotype comes from a man aged 18-30 years with active or convalescent COVID-19. The chain was built from TRBV5-1 and TRBJ1-4; a tentative D call is TRBD1 (6 bases match). The sample consisted of peripheral blood. The nucleotides are TGCGCCAGCAGCTTGGGTGCCAGGGGTAGGGAAAAACTGTTTTTT. The resulting protein is CASSLGARGREKLFF.